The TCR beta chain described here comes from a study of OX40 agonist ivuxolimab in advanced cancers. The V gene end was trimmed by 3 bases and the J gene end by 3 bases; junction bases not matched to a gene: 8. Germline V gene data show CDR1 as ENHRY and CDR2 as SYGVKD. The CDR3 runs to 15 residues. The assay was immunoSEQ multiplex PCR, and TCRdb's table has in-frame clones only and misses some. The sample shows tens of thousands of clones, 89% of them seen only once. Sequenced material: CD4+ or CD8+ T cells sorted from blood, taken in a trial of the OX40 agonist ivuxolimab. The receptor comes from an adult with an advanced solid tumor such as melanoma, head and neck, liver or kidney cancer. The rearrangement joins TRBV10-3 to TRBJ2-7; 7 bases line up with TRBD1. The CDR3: CAISDSRGLVYEQYF. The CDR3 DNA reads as TGTGCCATCAGTGACTCGAGGGGGCTGGTCTACGAGCAGTACTTC.